What follows are 6 T cell receptor beta chains derived from one specimen sequenced in a study of cytomegalovirus exposure and HLA in healthy donors. Primers for the PCR totalled 60 Vbeta and 13 Jbeta. TCRdb keeps only in-frame clones here, not all; method: immunoSEQ multiplex PCR. The sample carries 55,000 to 80,000 clones, roughly 77% recorded once. Sequences were obtained from PBMCs. The source is a woman aged 40 to 55 in good health and CMV-seropositive.

This clone has only one observation. This sequence joins TRBV9 and TRBJ2-7; possibly TRBD2 for D (6 bases). The length of the CDR3 is 15 residues. CDR1 SGDLS and CDR2 YYNGEE come from the germline V gene. V lost 4 bases, J lost 0 bases, and 14 bases lay in between. The CDR3 here is CASSWGLQNSYEQYF. CDR3 DNA: TGTGCCAGCAGCTGGGGACTGCAAAACTCCTACGAGCAGTACTTC.

The genes are TRBV27 and TRBJ2-3; D is perhaps TRBD2 (5 bases). V was pared by 0 bases and J by 8 bases, with 12 bases between. CDR1 is MNHEY and CDR2 is SMNVEV in the germline V gene (reference sequence). There are 14 residues in the CDR3. The CDR3 loop is CASSLSSGILTQYF. The CDR3 DNA reads as TGTGCCAGCAGTTTATCGTCGGGGATACTTACGCAGTATTTT.

The chain couples TRBV30 to TRBJ1-5, with D tentatively TRBD1 (6 bases). Germline assignment: CDR1 GTSNPN and CDR2 SVGIG (reference sequence). Trimming took off 3 bases at V and 5 bases at J, with 20 bases between the two ends. The CDR3 runs to 16 residues. CDR3 bases: TGTGCCTGGAGCCTCCAGGGGCGGAGTGGTTATCAGCCCCAGCATTTT. Translating gives CAWSLQGRSGYQPQHF.

The chain links TRBV7-9 to TRBJ1-5, with no clear D. Germline assignment: CDR1 SEHNR and CDR2 FQNEAQ (reference sequence). The V end was cut by 3 bases, the J end by 4 bases, with 10 bases between. CDR3 length equals 14 residues. In DNA, the CDR3 is TGTGCCAGCAGCTTCGACGGAGATAATCAGCCCCAGCATTTT. It translates to CASSFDGDNQPQHF. The full variable domain, completed using reference TRBV7-9 and TRBJ1-5, is DTGVSQNPRHKITKRGQNVTFRCDPISEHNRLYWYRQTLGQGPEFLTYFQNEAQLEKSRLLSDRFSAERPKGSFSTLEIQRTEQGDSAMYLCASSFDGDNQPQHFGDGTRLSIL.

This chain joins TRBV25-1 and TRBJ2-1; 10 positions agree with TRBD2. The CDR3 sequence is 15 residues long. Looked up from germline, CDR1 is MGHDK and CDR2 is SYGVNS. V lost 10 bases, J lost 9 bases, and 15 bases stayed unmatched. CDR3 coding DNA: TGTGCCACTTTCTCCTCAGCGGGGGGGCGGGGTGAGCAGTTCTTC. Encoded protein: CATFSSAGGRGEQFF.

A word on this clone: Other DNA sequences in the sample encode the same CDR3. The chain combines TRBV5-6 with TRBJ2-3; 7 positions match TRBD1. The ends lost 0 bases at V and 6 bases at J; junction bases unmatched: 4. Germline assignment: CDR1 SGHDT and CDR2 YYEEEE. This CDR3 is 14 amino acids long. The CDR3 spells CASSLEQGTDTQYF. CDR3 in DNA: TGTGCCAGCAGCTTGGAACAGGGGACGGATACGCAGTATTTT.